This entry lists 9 T cell receptor beta chains sequenced from one sample in a study of CXCR3-negative and CXCR3-positive naive CD8 T cells. Whole-study findings and limits: Comparison of naive cells showed more hydrophobic TRB CDR3s in CXCR3-positive than in CXCR3-negative naive cells.

No cognate antigen is known for these TCRs. Libraries of TRB cDNA were made by 5' RACE and carried UMIs. TCRdb re-called the 5' RACE reads and shows each CDR3 protein once, DNA omitted. This sample's table reports over 150,000 distinct CDR3 sequences. Specimen: naive CXCR3+ CD8+ T cells from blood. Stated subset: CD45RO-CCR7+CD27+CD95- naive CD8+ T cells expressing CXCR3 (TNR3+). These receptors were taken from a human donor in good health. Some clones in this sample may be carry-over from other donors' samples.

The chain uses TRBV19 and TRBJ2-1. The germline V gene encodes CDR1 LNHDA and CDR2 SQIVND (reference sequence). CDR3 length equals 13 residues. The chain's CDR3 is CASSIYKYNEQFF.

The V gene is TRBV5-1, the J gene TRBJ2-1; TCRdb lists TRBD1, though no DNA is available to test this call. Per the germline V gene, CDR1 is SGHRS and CDR2 is YFSETQ. The CDR3 spans 14 residues. The CDR3: CASSGDRGYNEQFF. The full variable domain, its missing parts supplied by reference TRBV5-1 and TRBJ2-1, is KAGVTQTPRYLIKTRGQQVTLSCSPISGHRSVSWYQQTPGQGLQFLFEYFSETQRNKGNFPGRFSGRQFSNSRSEMNVSTLELGDSALYLCASSGDRGYNEQFFGPGTRLTVL.

The chain has TRBV15 and TRBJ2-1. Germline V gene sequence: CDR1 LNHNV, CDR2 YYDKDF (reference sequence). The CDR3 contains 15 residues. This CDR3 reads CATSSLGFSYNEQFF.

This CDR3 reads CASSFTLMTVRDTGELFF. V is TRBV12-3 or TRBV12-4 and J is TRBJ2-2. The CDR3 runs to 18 residues.

V gene TRBV11-1 combines with J gene TRBJ1-1. The CDR3 totals 14 residues. The V gene's germline CDR1 is SGHAT and CDR2 FQDESV (reference sequence). This CDR3 is CASSDIRWNTEAFF.

The chain has TRBV20-1 and TRBJ2-7; TCRdb reports TRBD1, a call that lacks DNA to check it against. The CDR3 spans 14 residues. The germline CDR1 and CDR2 sequences are DFQATT and SNEGSKA (reference sequence). The CDR3 here is CSARDRDTTYEQYF.

The V and J genes are TRBV5-1 and TRBJ2-3; the TCRdb call, TRBD1, lacks DNA for checking. The CDR3 contains 15 residues. CDR1 and CDR2 from the germline V gene are SGHRS and YFSETQ. The CDR3 spells CASSTGTASTDTQYF.

V is TRBV20-1 and J is TRBJ1-1; TCRdb names TRBD1, which stays unverified in the absence of DNA. This CDR3 region has 14 residues. The germline V gene encodes CDR1 DFQATT and CDR2 SNEGSKA (reference sequence). This chain's CDR3 is CSARAGTGDTEAFF.

The gene calls are TRBV28 and TRBJ1-3. Germline-derived CDR1 and CDR2 are MDHEN and SYDVKM. The CDR3 extends over 12 amino acids. The chain's CDR3 is CASSFPGNTTYF.